A selection of T cell receptor beta chains follows, all from one sample in a study of cytomegalovirus exposure and HLA in healthy donors. The method was immunoSEQ multiplex PCR; TCRdb's version includes in-frame clones alone and lacks a portion of them. The sample lists about 66,000 clones; approximately 96% were seen once. Sequenced input: PBMCs. The receptors were gathered from a man between 18 and 35 years old in good health and CMV-seronegative. Both conserved end residues are part of each CDR3. The order of the fields is D gene, clone size, J gene, V gene, CDR3 DNA, CDR3 protein. A D gene is named only where the DNA matches it firmly. Clone sizes are given selectively: once, few, many, or a class where the clone is expanded.

d_call: TRBD2
clone_size: once
j_call: TRBJ2-3
v_call: TRBV19
cdr3_nt: TGTGCCAGTAGTCCCCCGGGACTAGACACAGATACGCAGTATTTT
cdr3_aa: CASSPPGLDTDTQYF

d_call: TRBD1
clone_size: NA
j_call: TRBJ1-4
v_call: TRBV11-2
cdr3_nt: TGTGCCAGCAGCCCCAACAGGGGCGTCAATGAAAAACTGTTTTTT
cdr3_aa: CASSPNRGVNEKLFF

d_call: TRBD2
clone_size: NA
j_call: TRBJ2-2
v_call: TRBV6-5
cdr3_nt: TGTGCCAGCAGTTGGCTAGCGGGAGGGCCTACCGGGGAGCTGTTTTTT
cdr3_aa: CASSWLAGGPTGELFF

d_call: NA
clone_size: NA
j_call: TRBJ1-2
v_call: TRBV6-5
cdr3_nt: TGTGCCAGCAGGTCCGGGACACCGGGTTCGGGCTACACCTTC
cdr3_aa: CASRSGTPGSGYTF

d_call: TRBD1
clone_size: NA
j_call: TRBJ1-1
v_call: TRBV5-4
cdr3_nt: TGTGCCAGCAGCACGGACAGGGGGGCCCGGATTTTGGCTTTCTTT
cdr3_aa: CASSTDRGARILAFF

d_call: TRBD1
clone_size: NA
j_call: TRBJ1-1
v_call: TRBV7-2
cdr3_nt: TGTGCCAGCAGCTCGGACAGGGGCCTCAAGGCTTTCTTT
cdr3_aa: CASSSDRGLKAFF

d_call: NA
clone_size: NA
j_call: TRBJ2-1
v_call: TRBV7-2
cdr3_nt: TGTGCCAGCAGCTTAGGGGGAGGGGGGAGTCGGCAGTTCTTC
cdr3_aa: CASSLGGGGSRQFF

d_call: TRBD2
clone_size: NA
j_call: TRBJ2-2
v_call: TRBV6-4
cdr3_nt: TGTGCCAGCAGAGCGGGAACAAACACCGGGGAGCTGTTTTTT
cdr3_aa: CASRAGTNTGELFF

d_call: NA
clone_size: NA
j_call: TRBJ2-1
v_call: TRBV28
cdr3_nt: TGTGCCAGCACCCCGGCAGGGACTCGGCCCCCTAGGAATGAGCAGTTCTTC
cdr3_aa: CASTPAGTRPPRNEQFF

d_call: TRBD1
clone_size: NA
j_call: TRBJ1-2
v_call: TRBV27
cdr3_nt: TGTGCCAGCAGTTTCGGACAGGGGGCTGGCTACACCTTC
cdr3_aa: CASSFGQGAGYTF

d_call: NA
clone_size: NA
j_call: TRBJ1-5
v_call: TRBV7-9
cdr3_nt: TGTGCCAGCAGCCGAGTAAATAGCAATCAGCCCCAGCATTTT
cdr3_aa: CASSRVNSNQPQHF

d_call: TRBD1
clone_size: NA
j_call: TRBJ2-7
v_call: TRBV6-5
cdr3_nt: TGTGCCAGCAGTTACTCGCAGGGGGCAATAGAGCAGTACTTC
cdr3_aa: CASSYSQGAIEQYF

d_call: NA
clone_size: NA
j_call: TRBJ1-4
v_call: TRBV6-5
cdr3_nt: TGTGCCAGCAGCCCGACAGGTTTTAATGAAAAACTGTTTTTT
cdr3_aa: CASSPTGFNEKLFF

d_call: TRBD2
clone_size: NA
j_call: TRBJ2-3
v_call: TRBV7-2
cdr3_nt: TGTGCCAGCAGCGCCCGGGAACTAGCGGGAGGGGGAGATACGCAGTATTTT
cdr3_aa: CASSARELAGGGDTQYF

d_call: TRBD1
clone_size: NA
j_call: TRBJ2-1
v_call: TRBV11-2
cdr3_nt: TGTGCCAGCGCCAGGAGACAGGGGGCTGCGTTTACGTACGATGAGCAGTTCTTC
cdr3_aa: CASARRQGAAFTYDEQFF

d_call: TRBD1
clone_size: NA
j_call: TRBJ1-5
v_call: TRBV30
cdr3_nt: TGTGCCTGGGCTACCCCGGGCAGGGGGCATTGGCAGCCCCAGCATTTT
cdr3_aa: CAWATPGRGHWQPQHF

d_call: TRBD2
clone_size: NA
j_call: TRBJ2-5
v_call: TRBV5-1
cdr3_nt: TGCGCCAGCAGCCCCTGGGGGGGTGGAGGCCAAGAGACCCAGTACTTC
cdr3_aa: CASSPWGGGGQETQYF

d_call: TRBD2
clone_size: NA
j_call: TRBJ2-3
v_call: TRBV25-1
cdr3_nt: TGTGCCAGCAGTGAACTGTCTAGCGGGAGCGCAGATACGCAGTATTTT
cdr3_aa: CASSELSSGSADTQYF

d_call: TRBD2
clone_size: NA
j_call: TRBJ2-2
v_call: TRBV10-3
cdr3_nt: TGTGCCATCAGTGAAACTGCGGGAGCGGGCGGGGAGCTGTTTTTT
cdr3_aa: CAISETAGAGGELFF